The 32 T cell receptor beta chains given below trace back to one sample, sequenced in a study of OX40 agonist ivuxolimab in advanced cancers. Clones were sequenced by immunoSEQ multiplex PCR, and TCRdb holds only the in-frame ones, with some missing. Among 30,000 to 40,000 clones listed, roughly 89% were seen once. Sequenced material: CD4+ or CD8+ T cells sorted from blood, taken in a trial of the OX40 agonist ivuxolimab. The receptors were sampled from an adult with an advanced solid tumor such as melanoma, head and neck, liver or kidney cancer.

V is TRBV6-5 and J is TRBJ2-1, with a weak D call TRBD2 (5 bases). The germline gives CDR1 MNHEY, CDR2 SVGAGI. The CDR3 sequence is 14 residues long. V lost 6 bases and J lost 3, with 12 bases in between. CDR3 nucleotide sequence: TGTGCCAGCAGCCTAGCCGGCGACTACAATGAGCAGTTCTTC. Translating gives CASSLAGDYNEQFF.

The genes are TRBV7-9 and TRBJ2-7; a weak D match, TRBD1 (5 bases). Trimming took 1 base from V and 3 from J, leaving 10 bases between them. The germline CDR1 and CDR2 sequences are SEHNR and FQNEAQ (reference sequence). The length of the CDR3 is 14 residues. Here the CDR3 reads CASSLGQWSYEQYF. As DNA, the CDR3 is TGTGCCAGCAGCTTAGGACAGTGGAGCTACGAGCAGTACTTC.

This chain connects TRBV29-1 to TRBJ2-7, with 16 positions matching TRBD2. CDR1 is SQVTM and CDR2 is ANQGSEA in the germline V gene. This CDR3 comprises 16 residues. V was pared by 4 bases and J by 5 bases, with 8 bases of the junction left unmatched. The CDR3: CSVAGTSGRAGDEQYF. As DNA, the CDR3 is TGCAGCGTTGCTGGGACTAGCGGGAGGGCCGGGGACGAGCAGTACTTC.

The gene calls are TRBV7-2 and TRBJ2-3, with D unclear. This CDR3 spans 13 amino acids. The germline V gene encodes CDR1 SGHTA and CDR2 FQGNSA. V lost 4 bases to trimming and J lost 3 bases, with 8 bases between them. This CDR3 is CASSYESTDTQYF. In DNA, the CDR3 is TGTGCCAGCAGCTATGAGAGTACAGATACGCAGTATTTT.

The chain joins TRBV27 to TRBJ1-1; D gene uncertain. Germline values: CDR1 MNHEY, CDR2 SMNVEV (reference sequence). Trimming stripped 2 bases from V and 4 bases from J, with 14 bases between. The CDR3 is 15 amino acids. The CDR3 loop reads CASSLISGGSTEAFF. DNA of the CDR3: TGTGCCAGCAGTTTAATTTCGGGAGGTAGCACTGAAGCTTTCTTT.

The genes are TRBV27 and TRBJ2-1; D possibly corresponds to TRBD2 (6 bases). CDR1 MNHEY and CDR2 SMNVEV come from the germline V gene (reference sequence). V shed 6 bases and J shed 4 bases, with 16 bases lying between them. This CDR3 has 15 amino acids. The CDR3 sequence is CASRRLEGIYNEQFF. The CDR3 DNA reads TGTGCCAGCAGAAGACTAGAGGGTATATACAATGAGCAGTTCTTC.

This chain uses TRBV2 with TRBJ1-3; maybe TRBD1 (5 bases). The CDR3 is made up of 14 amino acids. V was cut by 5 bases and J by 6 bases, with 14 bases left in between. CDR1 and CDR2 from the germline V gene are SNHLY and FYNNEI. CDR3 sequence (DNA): TGTGCCAGCAGTAGAGGACATATGACAAACACCATATATTTT. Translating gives CASSRGHMTNTIYF. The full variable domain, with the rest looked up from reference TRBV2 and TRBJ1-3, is EPEVTQTPSHQVTQMGQEVILRCVPISNHLYFYWYRQILGQKVEFLVSFYNNEISEKSEIFDDQFSVERPDGSNFTLKIRSTKLEDSAMYFCASSRGHMTNTIYFGEGSWLTVV.

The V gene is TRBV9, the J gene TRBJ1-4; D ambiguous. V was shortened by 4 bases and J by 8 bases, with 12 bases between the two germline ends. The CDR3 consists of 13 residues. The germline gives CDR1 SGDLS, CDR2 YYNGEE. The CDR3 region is CASSPVWGEKLFF. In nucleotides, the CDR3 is TGTGCCAGCAGCCCCGTTTGGGGAGAAAAACTGTTTTTT.

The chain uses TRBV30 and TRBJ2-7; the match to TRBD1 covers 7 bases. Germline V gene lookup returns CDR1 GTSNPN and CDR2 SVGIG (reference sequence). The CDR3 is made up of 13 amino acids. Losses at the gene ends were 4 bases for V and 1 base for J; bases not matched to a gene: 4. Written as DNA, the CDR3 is TGTGCCTGGACGGGACAGCCATCCTACGAGCAGTACTTC. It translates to CAWTGQPSYEQYF.

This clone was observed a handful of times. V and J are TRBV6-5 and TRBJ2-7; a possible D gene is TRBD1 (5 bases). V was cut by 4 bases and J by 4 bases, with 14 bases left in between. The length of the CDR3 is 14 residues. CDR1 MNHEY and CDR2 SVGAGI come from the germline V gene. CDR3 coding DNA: TGTGCCAGCAGTTTTGGGGCAGATAAGTACGAGCAGTACTTC. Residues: CASSFGADKYEQYF.

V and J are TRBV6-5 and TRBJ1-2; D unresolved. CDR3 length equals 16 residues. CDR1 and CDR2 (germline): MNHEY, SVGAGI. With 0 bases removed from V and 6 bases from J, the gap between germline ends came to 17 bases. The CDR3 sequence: CASSYSMAPAGNGYTF. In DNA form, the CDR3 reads TGTGCCAGCAGTTACTCGATGGCACCTGCAGGAAATGGCTACACCTTC.

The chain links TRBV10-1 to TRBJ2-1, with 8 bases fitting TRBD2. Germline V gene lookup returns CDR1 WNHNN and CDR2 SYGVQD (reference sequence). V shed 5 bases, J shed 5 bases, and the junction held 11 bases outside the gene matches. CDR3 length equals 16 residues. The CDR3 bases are TGCGCCAGCAGTACGGGGGAGCGGGGGCCTAACAATGAGCAGTTCTTC. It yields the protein CASSTGERGPNNEQFF.

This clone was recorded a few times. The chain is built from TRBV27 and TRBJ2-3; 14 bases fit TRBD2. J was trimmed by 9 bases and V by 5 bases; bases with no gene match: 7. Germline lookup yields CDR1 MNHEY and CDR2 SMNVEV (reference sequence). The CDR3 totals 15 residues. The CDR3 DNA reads TGTGCCAGCAGTCCGGGACTAGCGGGGGTGCGGACGCAGTATTTT. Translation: CASSPGLAGVRTQYF.

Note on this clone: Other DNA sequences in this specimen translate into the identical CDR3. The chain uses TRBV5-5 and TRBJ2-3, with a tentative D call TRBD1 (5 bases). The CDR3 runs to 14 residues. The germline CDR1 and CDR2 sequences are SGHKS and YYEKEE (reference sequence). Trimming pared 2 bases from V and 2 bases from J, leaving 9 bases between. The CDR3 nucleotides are TGTGCCAGCAGCTTAGGACATTCCACAGATACGCAGTATTTT. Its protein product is CASSLGHSTDTQYF.

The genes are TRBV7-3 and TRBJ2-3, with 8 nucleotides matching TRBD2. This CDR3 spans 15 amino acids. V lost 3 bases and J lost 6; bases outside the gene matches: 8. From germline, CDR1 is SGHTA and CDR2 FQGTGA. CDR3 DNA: TGTGCCAGCAGCTTGGCGGGGGGCATATCGGATACGCAGTATTTT. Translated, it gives CASSLAGGISDTQYF.

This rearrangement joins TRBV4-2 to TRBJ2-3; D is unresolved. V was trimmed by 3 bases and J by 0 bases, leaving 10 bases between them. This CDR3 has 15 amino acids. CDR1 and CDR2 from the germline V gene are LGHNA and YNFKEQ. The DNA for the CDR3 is TGTGCCAGCAGCCAGGAAGCGCCTAGCACAGATACGCAGTATTTT. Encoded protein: CASSQEAPSTDTQYF.

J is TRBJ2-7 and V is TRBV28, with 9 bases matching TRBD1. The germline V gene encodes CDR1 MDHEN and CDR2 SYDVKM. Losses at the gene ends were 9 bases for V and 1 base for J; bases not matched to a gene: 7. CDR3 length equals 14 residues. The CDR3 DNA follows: TGTGCCAGTGGGGGGGGACAGGGTTCCTACGAGCAGTACTTC. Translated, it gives CASGGGQGSYEQYF.

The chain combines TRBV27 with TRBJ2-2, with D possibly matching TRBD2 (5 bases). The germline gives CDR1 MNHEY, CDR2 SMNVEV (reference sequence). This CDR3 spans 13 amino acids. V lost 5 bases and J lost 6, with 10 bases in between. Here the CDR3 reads CASSLIASGELFF. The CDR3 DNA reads TGTGCCAGCAGTCTAATAGCGTCCGGGGAGCTGTTTTTT.

The CDR3 reads CASSLGTGVGQPQHF. The CDR3 region has the DNA TGTGCCAGCAGCCTAGGGACAGGGGTAGGGCAGCCCCAGCATTTT. J is TRBJ1-5 and V is TRBV11-2; 10 nucleotides match TRBD1. Unmatched junction bases numbered 8, after V lost 5 bases and J lost 7 bases. Germline CDR1 SGHAT, CDR2 FQNNGV. CDR3 size: 15 residues.

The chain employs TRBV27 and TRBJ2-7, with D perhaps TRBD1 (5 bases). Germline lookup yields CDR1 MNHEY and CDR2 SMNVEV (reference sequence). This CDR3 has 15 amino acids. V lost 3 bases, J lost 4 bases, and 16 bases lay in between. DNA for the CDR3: TGTGCCAGCAGTTTTTCGGCAGGGCTTCCGTACGAGCAGTACTTC. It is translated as CASSFSAGLPYEQYF.

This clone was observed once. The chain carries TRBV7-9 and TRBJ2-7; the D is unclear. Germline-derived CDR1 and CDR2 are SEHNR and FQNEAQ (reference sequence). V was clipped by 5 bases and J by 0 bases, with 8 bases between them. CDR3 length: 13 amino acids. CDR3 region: CASSPPSSYEQYF. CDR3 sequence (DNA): TGTGCCAGCAGCCCCCCTAGCTCCTACGAGCAGTACTTC.

CDR3 nucleotides: TGTGCCAGCAGTACCCGGACAGGTGGAAACATTCAGTACTTC. Translation: CASSTRTGGNIQYF. This chain connects TRBV27 to TRBJ2-4; the match to TRBD1 covers 7 bases. From germline, CDR1 is MNHEY and CDR2 SMNVEV (reference sequence). CDR3 length equals 14 residues. V trimming: 5 bases; J trimming: 6 bases; junction bases outside the gene matches: 7.

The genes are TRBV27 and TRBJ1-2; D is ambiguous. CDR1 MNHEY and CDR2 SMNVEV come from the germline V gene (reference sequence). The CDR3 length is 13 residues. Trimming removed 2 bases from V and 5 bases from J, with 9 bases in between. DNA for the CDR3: TGTGCCAGCAGTTTAGGCCGGCCTTATGGCTACACCTTC. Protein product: CASSLGRPYGYTF.

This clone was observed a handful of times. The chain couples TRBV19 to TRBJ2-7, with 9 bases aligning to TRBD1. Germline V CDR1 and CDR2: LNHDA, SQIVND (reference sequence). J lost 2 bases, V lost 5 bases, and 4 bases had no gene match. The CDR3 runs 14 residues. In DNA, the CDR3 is TGTGCCAGTAGTGTGGGGACAGGGACCTACGAGCAGTACTTC. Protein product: CASSVGTGTYEQYF.

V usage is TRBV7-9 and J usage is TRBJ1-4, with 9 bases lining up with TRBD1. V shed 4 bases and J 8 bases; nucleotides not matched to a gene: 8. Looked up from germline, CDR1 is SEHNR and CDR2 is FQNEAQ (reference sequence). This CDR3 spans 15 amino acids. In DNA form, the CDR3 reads TGTGCCAGCAGCTCCCAGACAGGGGGTGAAGAAAAACTGTTTTTT. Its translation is CASSSQTGGEEKLFF.

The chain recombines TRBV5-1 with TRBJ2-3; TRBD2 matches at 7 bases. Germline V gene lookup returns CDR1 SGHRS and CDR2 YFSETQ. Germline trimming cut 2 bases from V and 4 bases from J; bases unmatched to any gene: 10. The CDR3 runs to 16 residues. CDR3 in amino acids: CASSLPLSGIADTQYF. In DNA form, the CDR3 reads TGCGCCAGCAGCTTACCCCTAAGCGGGATTGCAGATACGCAGTATTTT.

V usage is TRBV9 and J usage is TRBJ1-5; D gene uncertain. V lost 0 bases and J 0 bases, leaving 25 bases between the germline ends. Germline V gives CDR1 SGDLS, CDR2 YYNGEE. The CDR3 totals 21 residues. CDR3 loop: CASSVGKTGLSPLCSNQPQHF. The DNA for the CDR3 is TGTGCCAGCAGCGTAGGAAAAACCGGATTGTCTCCACTCTGTAGCAATCAGCCCCAGCATTTT. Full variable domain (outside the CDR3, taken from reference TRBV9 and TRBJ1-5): DSGVTQTPKHLITATGQRVTLRCSPRSGDLSVYWYQQSLDQGLQFLIQYYNGEERAKGNILERFSAQQFPDLHSELNLSSLELGDSALYFCASSVGKTGLSPLCSNQPQHFGDGTRLSIL.

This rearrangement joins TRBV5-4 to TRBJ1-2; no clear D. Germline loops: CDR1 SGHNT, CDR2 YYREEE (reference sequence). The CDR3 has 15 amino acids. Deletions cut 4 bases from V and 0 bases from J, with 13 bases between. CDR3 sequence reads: CASSHDNNPNYGYTF. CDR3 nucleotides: TGTGCCAGCAGCCATGACAACAACCCTAACTATGGCTACACCTTC.

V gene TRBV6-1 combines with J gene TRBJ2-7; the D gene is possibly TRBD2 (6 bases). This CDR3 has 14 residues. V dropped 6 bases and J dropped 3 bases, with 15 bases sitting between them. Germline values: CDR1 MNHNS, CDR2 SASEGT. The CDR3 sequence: CASSQVGTGYEQYF. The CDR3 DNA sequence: TGTGCCAGCAGCCAAGTCGGGACTGGCTACGAGCAGTACTTC.

CDR3 loop: CASSGTRVGQFF. In DNA, the CDR3 is TGTGCCAGCAGCGGCACCAGGGTTGGGCAGTTCTTC. This rearrangement joins TRBV9 to TRBJ2-1, with D perhaps TRBD1 (5 bases). The CDR3 covers 12 residues. Germline V CDR1 and CDR2: SGDLS, YYNGEE. V gave up 3 bases and J gave up 12 bases, with 13 bases separating them.

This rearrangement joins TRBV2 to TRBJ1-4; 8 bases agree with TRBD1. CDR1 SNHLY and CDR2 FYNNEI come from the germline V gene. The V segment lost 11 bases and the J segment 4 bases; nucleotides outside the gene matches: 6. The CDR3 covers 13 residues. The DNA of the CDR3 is TGTGCCGGAAAGACAGGGGTTAATGAAAAACTGTTTTTT. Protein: CAGKTGVNEKLFF.

Written as DNA, the CDR3 is TGTGCCAGCAGTTTTAGCGGTAGCTCCTACAATGAGCAGTTCTTC. Residues: CASSFSGSSYNEQFF. The chain couples TRBV27 to TRBJ2-1, with D possibly matching TRBD2 (6 bases). V shed 3 bases and J shed 0 bases, with 9 bases lying between them. From germline, CDR1 is MNHEY and CDR2 SMNVEV (reference sequence). This CDR3 spans 15 amino acids.